This T cell receptor beta chain was profiled in a study of siplizumab effects on memory and regulatory T cells. Study results and limitations: Siplizumab, the agent tested, significantly reduced alloreactive sequences traceable to unstimulated CD4+ memory cells.

Only in-frame clones appear in the TCRdb table, and some are missing; sequencing was by immunoSEQ multiplex PCR. Of fewer than 120,000 clones in the sample, around 90% are singletons; the top ten hold approximately 1.2%. CDR1 and CDR2 from the germline V gene are SQVTM and ANQGSEA. The CDR3 runs to 11 residues. The V and J ends lost 5 bases and 5 bases respectively, with 6 bases between them. On this clone itself: The target antigen is unknown.

Sequencing was done on a sample of CD4+ T cells sorted from blood. This clonotype originated in a human donor in good health. This rearrangement joins TRBV29-1 to TRBJ2-2; a weak D match, TRBD2 (5 bases). CDR3 sequence (DNA): TGCAGCGTTAGCGGAACCGGGGAGCTGTTTTTT. As protein: CSVSGTGELFF.